This T cell receptor beta chain was profiled in a study of CD8 T cells in ankylosing spondylitis. Study observations and caveats: Disease-linked clones proved CD8+ and comparatively uncommon in peripheral blood. It was reported that disease-linked clones were significantly enriched in matched ankylosing spondylitis synovial fluid.

This CDR3 has 15 amino acids. The J segment lost 4 bases and the V segment lost 4 bases, leaving 8 bases of the junction unmatched. Per germline, CDR1 SGHKS and CDR2 YYEKEE (reference sequence). To note about this clonotype: As yet, its antigen is unknown.

Preparation of TCR beta libraries was done by quantitative 5'-RACE with molecular barcodes. MiXCR, run by TCRdb on the 5' RACE reads, gives a single entry per CDR3 protein. The sample lists around 150,000 distinct CDR3 sequences; around 32% were seen once. V and J are TRBV5-5 and TRBJ1-2; TRBD1 matches 9 bases. The sequence came from a male donor with ankylosing spondylitis. Sequenced: synovial fluid, either unsorted or a sorted T cell fraction (not recorded which). The CDR3: CASSLGQGGSYGYTF. CDR3 coding DNA: TGTGCCAGCAGCCTGGGACAGGGTGGGAGCTATGGCTACACCTTC.